The 5 T cell receptor beta chains below were found in one sample sequenced in a study of T-cell memory formation after mild COVID-19 (dated by TCRdb to about 2021). Receptor amplification or capture employed 5' RACE. Reads for this sample came from an Illumina NovaSeq 6000. The raw public reads went through TCRdb reprocessing: fastp at Q25, MiXCR clone calling, in-frame beta chains kept. Each entry merges the rows of one CDR3 protein and shows their most common DNA and genes. This sample has hundreds of thousands of distinct CDR3 sequences in its table, and about 16% of those were observed once. 20% to 25% of the sample lies in the top ten. What was sequenced was PBMCs or a T cell subset sorted from them (not recorded which). The source of these receptors is a man between 18 and 29 years old who had mild COVID-19 (a few samples of this study predate the infection). The sample titles of this study are shuffled in the database, so cell type and time point are left out; the donor was told from shared clones.

Regarding this clonotype: A much larger clone differs by one base, so this may be a read error. The V gene is TRBV7-9, the J gene TRBJ2-7; D not resolved. The V gene lost 6 bases and the J gene lost 3 bases, with 6 bases spanning the gap. The CDR3 contains 11 residues. Germline V CDR1 and CDR2: SEHNR, FQNEAQ (reference sequence). This CDR3 is CASSRNYEQYV. CDR3 coding DNA: TGTGCCAGCAGTCGAAACTACGAGCAGTACGTC.

The CDR3 protein is CASSYSIGVLGAEAFF. As DNA, the CDR3 is TGTGCCAGCAGTTACTCGATAGGAGTATTGGGGGCTGAAGCTTTCTTT. The V gene is TRBV6-5, the J gene TRBJ1-1, with a tentative D call TRBD1 (5 bases). The CDR3 has 16 residues. Germline V gene data show CDR1 as MNHEY and CDR2 as SVGAGI. V dropped 0 bases and J dropped 6 bases, with 17 bases sitting between them.

This clonotype was seen a few times. The chain couples TRBV4-1 to TRBJ1-5, with a weak D call TRBD1 (6 bases). This CDR3 has 17 residues. V was trimmed by 1 base and J by 5 bases, leaving 18 bases between them. Germline V gene sequence: CDR1 MGHRA, CDR2 YSYEKL. For the CDR3, the DNA is TGCGCCAGCAGCCAAGCACCCCCCGGGACAATTGATCAGCCCCAGCATTTT. This codes for CASSQAPPGTIDQPQHF.

The chain has TRBV15 and TRBJ2-4; no definite D call. Germline V gene sequence: CDR1 LNHNV, CDR2 YYDKDF (reference sequence). CDR3 length equals 13 residues. V gave up 6 bases and J gave up 12 bases, with 18 bases separating them. The CDR3 protein is CATSAVGSRSQYF. CDR3 in DNA: TGTGCCACCAGTGCTGTCGGAAGTCGCTCTCAGTACTTC.

This chain uses TRBV11-3 with TRBJ2-3, with unresolved D. The CDR3 contains 13 residues. Germline assignment: CDR1 SGHNT and CDR2 YENEEA. V lost 5 bases and J lost 6, with 12 bases in between. The CDR3, as DNA: TGTGCCAGCAGCCTCGTGTCCGAGGATACGCAGTATTTT. It translates to CASSLVSEDTQYF. Looking up the rest from reference TRBV11-3 and TRBJ2-3 gives the full variable domain: EAGVVQSPRYKIIEKKQPVAFWCNPISGHNTLYWYLQNLGQGPELLIRYENEEAVDDSQLPKDRFSAERLKGVDSTLKIQPAELGDSAVYLCASSLVSEDTQYFGPGTRLTVL.